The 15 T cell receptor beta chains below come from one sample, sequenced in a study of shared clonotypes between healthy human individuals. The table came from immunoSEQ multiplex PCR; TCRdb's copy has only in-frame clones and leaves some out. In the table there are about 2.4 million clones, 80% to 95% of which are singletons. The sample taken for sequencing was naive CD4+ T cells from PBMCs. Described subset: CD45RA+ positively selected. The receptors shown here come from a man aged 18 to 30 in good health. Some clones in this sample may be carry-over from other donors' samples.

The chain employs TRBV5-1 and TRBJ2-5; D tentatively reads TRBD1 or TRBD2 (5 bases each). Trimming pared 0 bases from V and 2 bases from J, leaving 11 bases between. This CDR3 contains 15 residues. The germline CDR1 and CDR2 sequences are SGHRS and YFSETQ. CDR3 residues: CASSLDGGGQETQYF. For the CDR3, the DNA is TGCGCCAGCAGCTTGGACGGTGGGGGACAAGAGACCCAGTACTTC.

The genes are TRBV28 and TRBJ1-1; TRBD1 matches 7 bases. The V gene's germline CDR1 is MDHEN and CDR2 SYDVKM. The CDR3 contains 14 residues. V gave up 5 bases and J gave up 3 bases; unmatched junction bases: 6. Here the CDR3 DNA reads TGTGCCAGCAGTCAACAGGGGATGGACACTGAAGCTTTCTTT. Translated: CASSQQGMDTEAFF.

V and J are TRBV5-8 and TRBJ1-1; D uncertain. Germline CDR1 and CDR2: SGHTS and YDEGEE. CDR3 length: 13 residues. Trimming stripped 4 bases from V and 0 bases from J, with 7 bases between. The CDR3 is CASSLQLNTEAFF. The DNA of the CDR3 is TGTGCCAGCAGCCTACAATTGAACACTGAAGCTTTCTTT.

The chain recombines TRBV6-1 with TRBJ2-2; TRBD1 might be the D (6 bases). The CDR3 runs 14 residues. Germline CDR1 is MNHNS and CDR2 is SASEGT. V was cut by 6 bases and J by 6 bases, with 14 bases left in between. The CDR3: CASRGTGWAGELFF. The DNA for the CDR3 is TGTGCCAGCAGGGGAACAGGGTGGGCCGGGGAGCTGTTTTTT.

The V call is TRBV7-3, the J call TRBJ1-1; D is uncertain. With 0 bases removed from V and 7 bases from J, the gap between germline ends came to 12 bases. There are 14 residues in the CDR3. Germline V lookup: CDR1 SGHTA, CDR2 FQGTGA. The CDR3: CASSLTTGDGEAFF. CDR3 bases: TGTGCCAGCAGCTTAACTACGGGTGATGGTGAAGCTTTCTTT.

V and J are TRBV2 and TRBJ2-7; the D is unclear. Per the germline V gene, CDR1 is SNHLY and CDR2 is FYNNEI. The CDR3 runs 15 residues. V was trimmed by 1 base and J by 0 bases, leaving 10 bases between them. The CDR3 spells CASSEGPGPSYEQYF. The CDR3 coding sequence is TGTGCCAGCAGTGAAGGGCCAGGTCCCTCCTACGAGCAGTACTTC. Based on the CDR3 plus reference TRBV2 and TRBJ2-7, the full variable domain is EPEVTQTPSHQVTQMGQEVILRCVPISNHLYFYWYRQILGQKVEFLVSFYNNEISEKSEIFDDQFSVERPDGSNFTLKIRSTKLEDSAMYFCASSEGPGPSYEQYFGPGTRLTVT.

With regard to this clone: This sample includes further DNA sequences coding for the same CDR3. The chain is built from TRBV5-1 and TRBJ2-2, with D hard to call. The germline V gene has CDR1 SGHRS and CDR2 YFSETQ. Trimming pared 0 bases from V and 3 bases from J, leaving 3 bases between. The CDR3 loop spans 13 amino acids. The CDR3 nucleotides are TGCGCCAGCAGCTTGGTGGACACCGGGGAGCTGTTTTTT. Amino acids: CASSLVDTGELFF.

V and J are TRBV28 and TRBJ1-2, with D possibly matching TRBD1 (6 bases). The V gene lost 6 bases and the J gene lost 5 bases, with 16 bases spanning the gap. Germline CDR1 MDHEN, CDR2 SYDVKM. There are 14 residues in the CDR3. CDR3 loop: CASSPVGQPYGYTF. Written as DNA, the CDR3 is TGTGCCAGCAGCCCCGTCGGACAGCCGTATGGCTACACCTTC.

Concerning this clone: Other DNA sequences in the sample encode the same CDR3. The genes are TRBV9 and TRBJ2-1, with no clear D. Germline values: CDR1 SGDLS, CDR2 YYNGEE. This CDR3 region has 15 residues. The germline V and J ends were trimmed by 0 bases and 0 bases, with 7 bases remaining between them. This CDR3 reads CASSVGPNSYNEQFF. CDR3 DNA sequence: TGTGCCAGCAGCGTAGGGCCGAACTCCTACAATGAGCAGTTCTTC.

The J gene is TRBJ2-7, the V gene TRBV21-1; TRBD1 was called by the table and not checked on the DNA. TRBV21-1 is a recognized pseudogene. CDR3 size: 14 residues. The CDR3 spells CASPIQGRDYEQYF. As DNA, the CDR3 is TGTGCCAGCCCTATACAGGGCCGGGACTACGAGCAGTACTTC.

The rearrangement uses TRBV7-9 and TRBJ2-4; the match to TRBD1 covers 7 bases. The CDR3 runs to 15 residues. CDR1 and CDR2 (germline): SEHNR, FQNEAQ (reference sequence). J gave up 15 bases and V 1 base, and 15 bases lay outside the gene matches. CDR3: CASSLGTPSTGLPYF. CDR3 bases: TGTGCCAGCAGCTTAGGGACCCCGTCGACAGGGCTGCCGTACTTC.

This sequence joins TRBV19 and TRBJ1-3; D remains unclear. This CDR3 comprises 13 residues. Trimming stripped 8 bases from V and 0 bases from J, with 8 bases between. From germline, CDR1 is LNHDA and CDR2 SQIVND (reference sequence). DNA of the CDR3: TGTGCCAGTGACCGGAGCTCTGGAAACACCATATATTTT. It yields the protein CASDRSSGNTIYF.

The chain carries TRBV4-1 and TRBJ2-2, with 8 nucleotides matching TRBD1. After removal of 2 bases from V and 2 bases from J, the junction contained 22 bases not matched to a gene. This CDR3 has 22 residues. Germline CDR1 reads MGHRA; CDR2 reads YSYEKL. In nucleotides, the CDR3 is TGCGCCAGCAGCCAACACACAGGACAGGGCCGACTCGGGCCTCTTAACACCGGGGAGCTGTTTTTT. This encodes CASSQHTGQGRLGPLNTGELFF.

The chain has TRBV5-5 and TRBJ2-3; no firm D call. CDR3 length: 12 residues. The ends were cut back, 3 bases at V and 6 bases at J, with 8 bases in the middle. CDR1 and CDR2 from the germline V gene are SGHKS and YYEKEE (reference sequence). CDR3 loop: CASSSLRDTQYF. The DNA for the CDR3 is TGTGCCAGCAGCTCCCTACGGGATACGCAGTATTTT.

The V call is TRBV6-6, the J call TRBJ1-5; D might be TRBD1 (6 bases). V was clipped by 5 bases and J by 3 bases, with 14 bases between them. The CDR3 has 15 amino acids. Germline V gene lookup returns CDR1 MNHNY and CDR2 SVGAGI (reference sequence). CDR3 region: CASSLGQSINQPQHF. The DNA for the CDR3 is TGTGCCAGCAGTCTCGGACAGTCTATCAATCAGCCCCAGCATTTT.